The entry below describes one TCR beta chain. These data come from a study of blood T cell repertoires in COVID-19. The method was immunoSEQ multiplex PCR; TCRdb's version includes in-frame clones alone and lacks a portion of them. The table has about 240,000 clones, approximately 86% seen once. V gave up 3 bases and J gave up 1 base; unmatched junction bases: 2. The CDR3 covers 15 residues. The germline V gene encodes CDR1 SQVTM and CDR2 ANQGSEA. The rearrangement joins TRBV29-1 to TRBJ2-3, with TRBD2 matching over 12 bases. Specimen: PBMCs or T cells enriched from blood (not recorded which). The source is a woman aged 25-40 years with acute COVID-19. CDR3 in amino acids: CSVERLAGGTDTQYF. CDR3 DNA: TGCAGCGTTGAGAGACTAGCGGGGGGCACAGATACGCAGTATTTT.